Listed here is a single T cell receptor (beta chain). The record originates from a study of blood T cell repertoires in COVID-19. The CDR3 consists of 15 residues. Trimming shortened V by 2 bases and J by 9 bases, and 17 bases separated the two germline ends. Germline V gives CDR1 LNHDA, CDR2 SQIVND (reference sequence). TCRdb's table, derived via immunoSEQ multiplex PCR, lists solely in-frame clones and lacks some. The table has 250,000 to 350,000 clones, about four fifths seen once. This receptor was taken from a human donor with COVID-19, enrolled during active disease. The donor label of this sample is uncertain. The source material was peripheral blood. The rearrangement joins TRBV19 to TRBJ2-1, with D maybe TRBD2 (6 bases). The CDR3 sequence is CASSIFAGRSSEQFF. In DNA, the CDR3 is TGTGCCAGTAGTATATTCGCGGGGAGGTCCAGTGAGCAGTTCTTC. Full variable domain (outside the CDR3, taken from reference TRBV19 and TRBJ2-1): DGGITQSPKYLFRKEGQNVTLSCEQNLNHDAMYWYRQDPGQGLRLIYYSQIVNDFQKGDIAEGYSVSREKKESFPLTVTSAQKNPTAFYLCASSIFAGRSSEQFFGPGTRLTVL.